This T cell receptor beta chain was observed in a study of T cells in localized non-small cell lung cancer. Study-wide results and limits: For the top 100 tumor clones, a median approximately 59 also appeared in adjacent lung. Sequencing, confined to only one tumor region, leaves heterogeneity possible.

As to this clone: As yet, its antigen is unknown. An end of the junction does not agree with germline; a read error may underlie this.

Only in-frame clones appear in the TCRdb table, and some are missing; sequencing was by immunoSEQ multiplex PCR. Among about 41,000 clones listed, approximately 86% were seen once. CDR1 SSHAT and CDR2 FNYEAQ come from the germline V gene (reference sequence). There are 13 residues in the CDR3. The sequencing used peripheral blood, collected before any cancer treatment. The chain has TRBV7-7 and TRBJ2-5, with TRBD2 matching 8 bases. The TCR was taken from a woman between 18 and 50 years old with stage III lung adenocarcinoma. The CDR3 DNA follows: TGTGCTAGCAGCCCGGGAGGGCAAGAGACCCAGTACTTC. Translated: CASSPGGQETQYF.